Listed below are T cell receptor beta chains from one sample, sequenced in a study of siplizumab effects on memory and regulatory T cells. Repertoires were generated with immunoSEQ multiplex PCR, while TCRdb's copy carries only in-frame clones and drops some. The repertoire holds more than 45,000 clones, with under 98% as singletons. Input material: naive CD4+ T cells sorted from blood. The receptors here all came from a human donor in good health. Each CDR3 is given with its conserved first and last residue. Fields, in order: D gene, J gene, clone size, V gene, CDR3 protein, CDR3 DNA. The D gene is left open where the match is weak. For some rows the clone size is stated as once, few or many, or as a class when expanded; others skip it.

>-|TRBJ1-1|-|TRBV18
CASSPGLNTEAFF
TGTGCCAGCTCACCAGGGCTGAACACTGAAGCTTTCTTT
>-|TRBJ2-1|once|TRBV5-8
CASSRNTNEQFF
TGTGCCAGCAGCCGTAATACTAATGAGCAGTTCTTC
>-|TRBJ1-3|once|TRBV5-8
CASSLGVSGNTIYF
TGTGCCAGCAGCTTGGGGGTTTCTGGAAACACCATATATTTT
>-|TRBJ2-7|-|TRBV7-2
CASSLVRGDSYEQYF
TGTGCCAGCAGCTTAGTCCGGGGCGACTCCTACGAGCAGTACTTC
>-|TRBJ2-1|-|TRBV21-1
CASSNRREWDNEQFF
TGTGCCAGCAGCAATCGAAGGGAGTGGGACAATGAGCAGTTCTTC
>-|TRBJ1-2|-|TRBV5-4
CASSKQSTGGYTF
TGTGCCAGCAGCAAACAGAGTACTGGCGGCTACACCTTC
>-|TRBJ2-5|-|TRBV7-2
CASSLTGPRETQYF
TGTGCCAGCAGCTTGACCGGGCCCCGGGAGACCCAGTACTTC
>-|TRBJ2-6|-|TRBV9
CASSQGRASGANVLTF
TGTGCCAGCAGCCAAGGAAGGGCCTCTGGGGCCAACGTCCTGACTTTC
>-|TRBJ2-3|-|TRBV7-9
CASSARPTGPSTDTQYF
TGTGCCAGCAGCGCCCGCCCGACAGGCCCTAGCACAGATACGCAGTATTTT
>-|TRBJ2-7|-|TRBV6-1
CASRGGWSSYEQYF
TGTGCCAGCAGGGGGGGCTGGAGCTCCTACGAGCAGTACTTC
>-|TRBJ2-1|-|TRBV5-5
CASTFLQGSYNEQFF
TGTGCCAGCACATTCCTGCAGGGGTCCTACAATGAGCAGTTCTTC
>-|TRBJ2-4|-|TRBV5-1
CASSRGSNIQYF
TGCGCCAGCAGCAGGGGATCAAACATTCAGTACTTC
>TRBD2|TRBJ2-5|-|TRBV11-2
CASSLGTSASFDLRETQYF
TGTGCCAGCAGCTTAGGGACTAGCGCCAGCTTCGATCTTCGAGAGACCCAGTACTTC
>-|TRBJ2-2|-|TRBV2
CASRGDIEAGELFF
TGTGCCAGCAGAGGGGACATAGAGGCCGGGGAGCTGTTTTTT
>TRBD1|TRBJ1-1|-|TRBV19
CASSMGTGGIRTEAFF
TGTGCCAGTAGTATGGGGACAGGGGGCATAAGGACTGAAGCTTTCTTT
>TRBD1|TRBJ2-3|-|TRBV25-1
CASGLGTGGLGTDTQYF
TGTGCCAGCGGCTTAGGGACAGGAGGTTTGGGCACAGATACGCAGTATTTT
>-|TRBJ1-3|-|TRBV5-1
CASSLNAGAAGNTIYF
TGCGCCAGCAGCTTGAACGCAGGGGCTGCTGGAAACACCATATATTTT
>-|TRBJ1-2|-|TRBV5-1
CASSLAPGTGENYGYTF
TGCGCCAGCAGCTTGGCGCCCGGGACGGGCGAGAACTATGGCTACACCTTC
>-|TRBJ1-1|once|TRBV19
CASSIDQGRSTEAFF
TGTGCCAGTAGTATAGATCAGGGGAGGAGCACTGAAGCTTTCTTT
>-|TRBJ2-4|-|TRBV6-5
CASSYGGLDIQYF
TGTGCCAGCAGTTACGGGGGGCTGGACATTCAGTACTTC
>-|TRBJ2-5|-|TRBV7-9
CASSARLSQETQYF
TGTGCCAGCAGCGCCCGACTGAGCCAAGAGACCCAGTACTTC
>TRBD1|TRBJ2-1|-|TRBV5-1
CASSLSSGQGYNEQFF
TGCGCCAGCAGCTTAAGTTCGGGACAGGGCTATAATGAGCAGTTCTTC
>-|TRBJ2-3|once|TRBV6-1
CAISLWGDTQYF
TGTGCCATCTCCCTGTGGGGTGATACGCAGTATTTT
>-|TRBJ2-5|once|TRBV20-1
CSAVTQETQYF
TGCAGTGCGGTCACTCAAGAGACCCAGTACTTC
>-|TRBJ2-7|-|TRBV25-1
CASREYEQYF
TGTGCCAGCAGAGAGTACGAGCAGTACTTC
>-|TRBJ1-3|-|TRBV5-1
CASSEIYF
TGCGCCAGCAGCGAGATATATTTT
>-|TRBJ2-3|-|TRBV14
CASSQVAGALTDTQYF
TGTGCCAGCAGCCAAGTCGCAGGAGCCCTCACAGATACGCAGTATTTT